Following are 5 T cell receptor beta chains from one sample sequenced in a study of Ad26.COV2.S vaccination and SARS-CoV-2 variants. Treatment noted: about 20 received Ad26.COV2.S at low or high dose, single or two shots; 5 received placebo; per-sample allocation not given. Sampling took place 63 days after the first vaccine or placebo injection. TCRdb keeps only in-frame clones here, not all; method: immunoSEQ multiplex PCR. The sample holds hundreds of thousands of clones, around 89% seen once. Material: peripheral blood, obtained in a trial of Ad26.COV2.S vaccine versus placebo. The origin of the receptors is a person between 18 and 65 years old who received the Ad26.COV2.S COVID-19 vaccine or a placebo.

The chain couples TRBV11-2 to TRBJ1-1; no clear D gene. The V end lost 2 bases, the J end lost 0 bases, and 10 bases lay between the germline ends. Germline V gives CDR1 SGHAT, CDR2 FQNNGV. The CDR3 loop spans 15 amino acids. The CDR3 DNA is TGTGCCAGCAGCTTACAGTACACCATGAACACTGAAGCTTTCTTT. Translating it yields CASSLQYTMNTEAFF. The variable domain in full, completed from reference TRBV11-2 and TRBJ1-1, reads EAGVAQSPRYKIIEKRQSVAFWCNPISGHATLYWYQQILGQGPKLLIQFQNNGVVDDSQLPKDRFSAERLKGVDSTLKIQPAKLEDSAVYLCASSLQYTMNTEAFFGQGTRLTVV.

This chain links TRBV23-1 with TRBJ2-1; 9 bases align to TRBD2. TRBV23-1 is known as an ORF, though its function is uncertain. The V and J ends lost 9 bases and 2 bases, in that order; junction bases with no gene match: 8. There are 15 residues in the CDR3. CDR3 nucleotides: TGCGCCAGGGGTCTAGCGGGGAAACCCTACAATGAGCAGTTCTTC. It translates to CARGLAGKPYNEQFF.

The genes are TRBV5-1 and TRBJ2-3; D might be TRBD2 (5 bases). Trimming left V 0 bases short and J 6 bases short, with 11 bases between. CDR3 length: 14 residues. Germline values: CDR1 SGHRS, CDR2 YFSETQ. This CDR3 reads CASSLGLLGDTQYF. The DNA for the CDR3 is TGCGCCAGCAGCTTGGGGCTACTAGGGGATACGCAGTATTTT.

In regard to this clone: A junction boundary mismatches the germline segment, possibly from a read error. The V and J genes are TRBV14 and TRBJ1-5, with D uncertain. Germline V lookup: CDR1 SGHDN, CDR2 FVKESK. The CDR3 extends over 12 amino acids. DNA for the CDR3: TGTGCCAGCAGTCAAGACGGTAAGGTACAGCATTTT. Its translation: CASSQDGKVQHF.

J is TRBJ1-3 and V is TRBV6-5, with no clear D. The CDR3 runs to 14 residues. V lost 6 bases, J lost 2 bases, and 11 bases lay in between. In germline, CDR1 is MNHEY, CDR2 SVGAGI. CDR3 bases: TGTGCCAGCAGACCTACAGAAGCTGGAAACACCATATATTTT. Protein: CASRPTEAGNTIYF.